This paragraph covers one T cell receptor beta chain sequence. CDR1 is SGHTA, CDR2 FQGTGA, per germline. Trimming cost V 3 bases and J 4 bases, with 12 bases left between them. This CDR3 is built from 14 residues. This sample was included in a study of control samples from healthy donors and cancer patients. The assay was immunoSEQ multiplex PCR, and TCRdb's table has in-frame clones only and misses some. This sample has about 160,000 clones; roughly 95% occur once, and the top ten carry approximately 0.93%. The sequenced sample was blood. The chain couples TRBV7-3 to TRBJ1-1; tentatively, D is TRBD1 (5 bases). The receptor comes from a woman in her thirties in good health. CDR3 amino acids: CASSFRGASTEAFF. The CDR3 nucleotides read TGTGCCAGCAGCTTTAGGGGCGCGAGCACTGAAGCTTTCTTT.